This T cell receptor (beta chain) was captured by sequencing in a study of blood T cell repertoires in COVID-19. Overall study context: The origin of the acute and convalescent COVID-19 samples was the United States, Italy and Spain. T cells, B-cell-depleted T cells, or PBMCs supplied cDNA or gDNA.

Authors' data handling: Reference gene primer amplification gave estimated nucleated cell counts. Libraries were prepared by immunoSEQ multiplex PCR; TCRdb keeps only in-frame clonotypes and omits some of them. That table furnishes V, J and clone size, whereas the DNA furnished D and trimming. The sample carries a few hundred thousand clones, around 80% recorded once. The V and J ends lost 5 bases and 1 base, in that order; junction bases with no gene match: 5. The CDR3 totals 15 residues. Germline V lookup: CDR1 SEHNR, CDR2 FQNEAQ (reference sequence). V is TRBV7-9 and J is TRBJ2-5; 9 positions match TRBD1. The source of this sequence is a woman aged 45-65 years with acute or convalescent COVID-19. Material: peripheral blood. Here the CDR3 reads CASSPGDRAQETQYF. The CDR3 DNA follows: TGTGCCAGCAGCCCCGGGGACAGGGCCCAAGAGACCCAGTACTTC.